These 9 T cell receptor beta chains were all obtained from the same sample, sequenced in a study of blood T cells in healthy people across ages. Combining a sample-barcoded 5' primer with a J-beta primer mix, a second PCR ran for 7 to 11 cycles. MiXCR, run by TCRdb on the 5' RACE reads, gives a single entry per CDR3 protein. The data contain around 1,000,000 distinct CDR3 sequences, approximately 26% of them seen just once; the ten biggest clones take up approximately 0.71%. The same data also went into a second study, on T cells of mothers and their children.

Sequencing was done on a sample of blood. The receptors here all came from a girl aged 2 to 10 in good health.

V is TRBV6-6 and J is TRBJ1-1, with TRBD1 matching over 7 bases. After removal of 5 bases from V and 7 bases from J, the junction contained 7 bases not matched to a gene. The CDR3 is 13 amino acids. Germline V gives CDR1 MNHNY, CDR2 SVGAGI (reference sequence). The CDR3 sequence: CASSPQGDLEAFF. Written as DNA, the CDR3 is TGTGCCAGCAGTCCTCAGGGGGACCTTGAAGCTTTCTTT.

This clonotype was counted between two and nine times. As DNA, the CDR3 is TGTGCCACCAGTGGACAGCTGAGCACAGATACGCAGTATTTT. Amino acid sequence: CATSGQLSTDTQYF. The chain recombines TRBV24-1 with TRBJ2-3, with TRBD1 as a possible D gene (5 bases). CDR1 KGHDR and CDR2 SFDVKD come from the germline V gene. The CDR3 runs 14 residues. The germline V and J ends were trimmed by 5 bases and 0 bases, with 8 bases remaining between them.

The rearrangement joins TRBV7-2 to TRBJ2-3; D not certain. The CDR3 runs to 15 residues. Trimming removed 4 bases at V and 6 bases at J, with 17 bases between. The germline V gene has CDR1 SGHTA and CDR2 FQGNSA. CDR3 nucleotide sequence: TGTGCCAGCAGCTCCGTTATCGGCGGAGAGGATACGCAGTATTTT. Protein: CASSSVIGGEDTQYF.

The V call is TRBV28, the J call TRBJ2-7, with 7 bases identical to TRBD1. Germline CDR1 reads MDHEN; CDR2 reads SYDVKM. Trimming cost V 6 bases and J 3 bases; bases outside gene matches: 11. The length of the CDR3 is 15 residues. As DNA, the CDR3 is TGTGCCAGCAGCTCACGACAGGGCTATTTCTACGAGCAGTACTTC. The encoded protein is CASSSRQGYFYEQYF.

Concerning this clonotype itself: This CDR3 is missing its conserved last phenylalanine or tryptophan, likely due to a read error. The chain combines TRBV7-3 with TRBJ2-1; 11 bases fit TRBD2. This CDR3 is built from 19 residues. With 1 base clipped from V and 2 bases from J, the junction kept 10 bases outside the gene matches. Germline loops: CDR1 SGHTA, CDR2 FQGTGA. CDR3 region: CASSLMGTSGGGTYNEQFL. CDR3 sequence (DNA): TGTGCCAGCAGCTTAATGGGGACTAGCGGCGGAGGGACCTACAATGAGCAGTTCCTC.

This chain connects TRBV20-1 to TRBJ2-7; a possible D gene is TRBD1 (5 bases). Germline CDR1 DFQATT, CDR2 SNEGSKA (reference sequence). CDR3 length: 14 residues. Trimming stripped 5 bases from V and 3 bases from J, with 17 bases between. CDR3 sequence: CSALIITGDYEQYF. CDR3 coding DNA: TGCAGTGCTCTTATAATTACAGGTGACTACGAGCAGTACTTC.

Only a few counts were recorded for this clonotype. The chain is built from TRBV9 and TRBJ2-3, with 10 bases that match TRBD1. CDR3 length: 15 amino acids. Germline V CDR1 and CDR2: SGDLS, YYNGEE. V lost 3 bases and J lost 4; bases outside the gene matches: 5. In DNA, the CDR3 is TGTGCCAGCAGCGGACAGGGGGCAGGATCAGATACGCAGTATTTT. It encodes CASSGQGAGSDTQYF.

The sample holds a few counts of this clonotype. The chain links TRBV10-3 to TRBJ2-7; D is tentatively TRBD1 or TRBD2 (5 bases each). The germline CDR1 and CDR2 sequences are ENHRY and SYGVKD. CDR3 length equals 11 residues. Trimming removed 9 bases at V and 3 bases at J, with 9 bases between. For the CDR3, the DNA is TGTGCCATTGGGGACGGCTACGAGCAGTACTTC. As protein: CAIGDGYEQYF.

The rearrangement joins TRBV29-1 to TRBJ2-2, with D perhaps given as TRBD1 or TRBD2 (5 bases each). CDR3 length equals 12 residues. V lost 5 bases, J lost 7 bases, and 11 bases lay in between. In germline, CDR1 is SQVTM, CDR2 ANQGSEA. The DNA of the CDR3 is TGCAGCGTTCGGGGCCTGAACGGGGAGCTGTTTTTT. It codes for CSVRGLNGELFF.